The 27 T cell receptor beta chains listed next were all sequenced from one sample in a study of T cells in localized non-small cell lung cancer. The repertoire was sequenced with immunoSEQ multiplex PCR; TCRdb's copy has only in-frame clones and lacks some. The top ten clones hold under 1.5% of a sample with about 74,000 clones, roughly 84% of them seen once. The source material was peripheral blood, sampled before any cancer treatment. The receptor source for this set is a female donor older than 55 with stage I lung adenocarcinoma.

The J gene is TRBJ2-7, the V gene TRBV5-4; the D gene is possibly TRBD1 (6 bases). CDR3 length: 15 residues. Trimming pared 4 bases from V and 5 bases from J, leaving 19 bases between. The V gene's germline CDR1 is SGHNT and CDR2 YYREEE (reference sequence). The CDR3 sequence is CASSPSPDSPNEQYF. CDR3 in DNA: TGTGCCAGCAGCCCATCCCCGGACAGCCCCAACGAGCAGTACTTC.

The chain joins TRBV7-2 to TRBJ2-4, with TRBD2 matching 8 bases. The germline V gene has CDR1 SGHTA and CDR2 FQGNSA. This CDR3 region has 15 residues. The trim removed 4 bases at V and 8 bases at J, leaving 10 bases unmatched. Here the CDR3 DNA reads TGTGCCAGCAGCTGGCGGTGGCGAGCGGGGGACATTCAGTACTTC. Encoded protein: CASSWRWRAGDIQYF.

A remark on this clone: Its ends do not fully match the called genes, so a read error is possible. This chain connects TRBV7-7 to TRBJ2-2, with D possibly matching TRBD1 (5 bases). CDR3 length: 17 residues. Germline CDR1 is SSHAT and CDR2 is FNYEAQ (reference sequence). The DNA for the CDR3 is TGTGCTAGCAGCCCGACTCATCAGGGTTTAAGTCCCGGGGAGCTGTTTTTT. As protein: CASSPTHQGLSPGELFF.

The chain employs TRBV19 and TRBJ1-1; 7 bases are shared with TRBD1. This CDR3 is built from 14 residues. V lost 5 bases and J lost 1; bases outside the gene matches: 4. Germline assignment: CDR1 LNHDA and CDR2 SQIVND (reference sequence). The CDR3 nucleotides read TGTGCCAGTAGTCGACAGGGAAGGAACACTGAAGCTTTCTTT. The encoded protein is CASSRQGRNTEAFF.

The CDR3 DNA reads TGTGCCACAGCGGTGGGACAGGGGTTCTATGGCTACACCTTC. Protein: CATAVGQGFYGYTF. The chain is built from TRBV15 and TRBJ1-2; 10 nucleotides agree with TRBD1. The V gene end was trimmed by 9 bases and the J gene end by 4 bases; junction bases not matched to a gene: 8. CDR3 length: 14 amino acids. The germline gives CDR1 LNHNV, CDR2 YYDKDF (reference sequence).

The chain is built from TRBV7-9 and TRBJ2-5; the D is unclear. Germline values: CDR1 SEHNR, CDR2 FQNEAQ (reference sequence). CDR3 size: 12 residues. V shed 5 bases and J shed 3 bases, with 7 bases lying between them. CDR3 DNA: TGTGCCAGCAGCGGGTGGGAAGAGACCCAGTACTTC. This codes for CASSGWEETQYF.

This clone was observed a few times. The V gene is TRBV7-3, the J gene TRBJ1-6; 8 nucleotides line up with TRBD1. The J segment lost 7 bases and the V segment lost 2 bases, leaving 1 base of the junction unmatched. There are 14 residues in the CDR3. Germline V gene sequence: CDR1 SGHTA, CDR2 FQGTGA. The CDR3: CASSLQGANSPLHF. The CDR3, as DNA: TGTGCCAGCAGCTTACAGGGGGCGAATTCACCCCTCCACTTT.

Written as DNA, the CDR3 is TGTGCCAGCAGCTCAGGGGCAGGGAGCTCTGGAAACACCATATATTTT. Translation gives CASSSGAGSSGNTIYF. This rearrangement joins TRBV7-2 to TRBJ1-3; D is perhaps TRBD1 (6 bases). This CDR3 has 16 amino acids. Germline V CDR1 and CDR2: SGHTA, FQGNSA. Between the trimmed V and J ends, which lost 4 bases and 0 bases, there was a span of 13 bases.

The V and J genes are TRBV4-2 and TRBJ2-2, with D possibly being TRBD1 or TRBD2 (5 bases each). The germline V gene has CDR1 LGHNA and CDR2 YNFKEQ. Deletions cut 8 bases from V and 3 bases from J, with 16 bases between. The CDR3 sequence is 15 residues long. The CDR3 region is CASELGEGDTGELFF. The DNA of the CDR3 is TGTGCCAGCGAGTTGGGGGAAGGGGACACCGGGGAGCTGTTTTTT.

The chain has TRBV28 and TRBJ1-1; unclear D gene. CDR1 is MDHEN and CDR2 is SYDVKM in the germline V gene. V was trimmed by 2 bases and J by 1 base, leaving 8 bases between them. This CDR3 is built from 14 residues. This CDR3 reads CASSLSWGNTEAFF. The CDR3 DNA reads TGTGCCAGCAGTTTAAGCTGGGGGAACACTGAAGCTTTCTTT.

This clone was found once. The chain employs TRBV11-2 and TRBJ2-5; 10 bases map to TRBD2. Germline trimming cut 5 bases from V and 3 bases from J; bases unmatched to any gene: 18. Germline V CDR1 and CDR2: SGHAT, FQNNGV. The CDR3 runs to 19 residues. The CDR3 region is CASSPGIIAGGGFKETQYF. In DNA, the CDR3 is TGTGCCAGCAGCCCCGGAATTATAGCGGGAGGAGGTTTTAAAGAGACCCAGTACTTC. Combining the CDR3 with reference TRBV11-2 and TRBJ2-5 gives the whole variable domain EAGVAQSPRYKIIEKRQSVAFWCNPISGHATLYWYQQILGQGPKLLIQFQNNGVVDDSQLPKDRFSAERLKGVDSTLKIQPAKLEDSAVYLCASSPGIIAGGGFKETQYFGPGTRLLVL.

This sequence joins TRBV25-1 and TRBJ1-1; tentative D call: TRBD1 (6 bases). CDR3 length equals 15 residues. CDR1 is MGHDK and CDR2 is SYGVNS in the germline V gene. Trimming took 7 bases from V and 3 from J, leaving 18 bases between them. The CDR3 is CASIPAGARDTEAFF. As DNA, the CDR3 is TGTGCCAGCATCCCCGCGGGGGCGAGGGACACTGAAGCTTTCTTT.

The rearrangement joins TRBV4-1 to TRBJ2-3, with 9 bases that match TRBD2. J gave up 0 bases and V 1 base, and 11 bases lay outside the gene matches. The CDR3 extends over 19 amino acids. The germline V gene encodes CDR1 MGHRA and CDR2 YSYEKL. The CDR3 reads CASSQVRAGGVSSTDTQYF. The CDR3 DNA sequence: TGCGCCAGCAGCCAAGTTCGAGCGGGGGGAGTATCTAGCACAGATACGCAGTATTTT.

This chain uses TRBV18 with TRBJ2-7; D might be TRBD2 (5 bases). This CDR3 is built from 15 residues. Germline CDR1 and CDR2: KGHSH and LQKENI. Deletions cut 1 base from V and 2 bases from J, with 12 bases between. CDR3 loop: CASSPRPAAAYEQYF. CDR3 DNA: TGTGCCAGCTCACCACGCCCAGCGGCGGCCTACGAGCAGTACTTC.

CDR3 nucleotides: TGTGCCAGCAGTGCCTCCGTTGCTAATCTTAAGACCCAGTACTTC. Protein product: CASSASVANLKTQYF. The V call is TRBV27, the J call TRBJ2-5; no clear D. CDR3 size: 15 residues. Trimming removed 5 bases at V and 6 bases at J, with 19 bases between. Germline V gene data show CDR1 as MNHEY and CDR2 as SMNVEV (reference sequence).

The chain has TRBV6-5 and TRBJ1-4; D ambiguous. Germline CDR1 and CDR2: MNHEY and SVGAGI. V was shortened by 0 bases and J by 0 bases, with 8 bases between the two germline ends. The CDR3 sequence is 16 residues long. CDR3 loop: CASSYSSLATNEKLFF. DNA of the CDR3: TGTGCCAGCAGTTACTCTTCCCTTGCAACTAATGAAAAACTGTTTTTT.

This chain joins TRBV9 and TRBJ2-3, with D unclear. Germline V gene sequence: CDR1 SGDLS, CDR2 YYNGEE. The CDR3 runs 14 residues. V was shortened by 4 bases and J by 2 bases, with 11 bases between the two germline ends. This CDR3 reads CASSFQANTDTQYF. The CDR3 DNA reads as TGTGCCAGCAGCTTCCAGGCCAACACAGATACGCAGTATTTT.

Concerning this clone: Other DNA variants within this sample encode the same CDR3. The chain couples TRBV7-9 to TRBJ2-3; D ambiguous. The CDR3 runs 11 residues. Between the trimmed V and J ends, which lost 5 bases and 2 bases, there was a span of 2 bases. Germline values: CDR1 SEHNR, CDR2 FQNEAQ (reference sequence). The CDR3: CASSLTDTQYF. CDR3 coding DNA: TGTGCCAGCAGCCTCACAGATACGCAGTATTTT.

The chain has TRBV5-4 and TRBJ2-5; the D gene is possibly TRBD1 (5 bases). CDR1 is SGHNT, CDR2 YYREEE, per germline (reference sequence). V was clipped by 0 bases and J by 5 bases, with 8 bases between them. The CDR3 consists of 13 residues. This CDR3 is CASSLGGRETQYF. The CDR3 region has the DNA TGTGCCAGCAGCTTGGGGGGCCGGGAGACCCAGTACTTC.

The chain has TRBV11-3 and TRBJ2-5; 7 bases align to TRBD1. Trimming took 8 bases from V and 5 from J; bases not matched to a gene: 5. The CDR3 loop spans 12 amino acids. In germline, CDR1 is SGHNT, CDR2 YENEEA. CDR3 amino acids: CASRQGDETQYF. For the CDR3, the DNA is TGTGCCAGCCGACAGGGCGATGAGACCCAGTACTTC.

J is TRBJ1-1 and V is TRBV7-2; D is perhaps TRBD1 (6 bases). V lost 1 base and J 4 bases, leaving 13 bases between the germline ends. The CDR3 totals 15 residues. Germline lookup yields CDR1 SGHTA and CDR2 FQGNSA. CDR3 DNA: TGTGCCAGCAGCTTAGTGCGGGGGCAGGGCACTGAAGCTTTCTTT. Protein product: CASSLVRGQGTEAFF.

The chain is built from TRBV5-6 and TRBJ2-7, with 8 bases matching TRBD2. Germline assignment: CDR1 SGHDT and CDR2 YYEEEE. V shed 4 bases and J 5 bases; nucleotides not matched to a gene: 11. CDR3 size: 15 residues. The CDR3 sequence is CASSLGGGAIHEQYF. CDR3 nucleotide sequence: TGTGCCAGCAGCCTCGGGGGGGGCGCTATACACGAGCAGTACTTC. Based on the CDR3 plus reference TRBV5-6 and TRBJ2-7, the full variable domain is DAGVTQSPTHLIKTRGQQVTLRCSPKSGHDTVSWYQQALGQGPQFIFQYYEEEERQRGNFPDRFSGHQFPNYSSELNVNALLLGDSALYLCASSLGGGAIHEQYFGPGTRLTVT.

J is TRBJ2-7 and V is TRBV5-4; 8 bases agree with TRBD2. V shed 4 bases and J 0 bases; nucleotides not matched to a gene: 6. The V gene's germline CDR1 is SGHNT and CDR2 YYREEE (reference sequence). The CDR3 loop spans 15 amino acids. CDR3 coding DNA: TGTGCCAGCAGCGTCTCCGGGGGGGGCTCCTACGAGCAGTACTTC. Its protein is CASSVSGGGSYEQYF.

This clone was found once. The chain couples TRBV27 to TRBJ2-1, with TRBD2 matching 9 bases. The ends lost 6 bases at V and 8 bases at J; junction bases unmatched: 8. This CDR3 is built from 14 residues. Germline values: CDR1 MNHEY, CDR2 SMNVEV (reference sequence). The CDR3 here is CASSRGGLAHEQFF. DNA for the CDR3: TGTGCCAGCAGCAGGGGGGGACTAGCCCATGAGCAGTTCTTC.

The chain employs TRBV6-5 and TRBJ1-1, with TRBD1 matching 7 bases. The CDR3 is made up of 14 amino acids. Per germline, CDR1 MNHEY and CDR2 SVGAGI. Germline trimming cut 8 bases from V and 2 bases from J; bases unmatched to any gene: 8. The CDR3, as DNA: TGTGCCAGCCAAAACAGGGGAATAAACACTGAAGCTTTCTTT. It yields the protein CASQNRGINTEAFF.

V and J are TRBV2 and TRBJ1-2; D not resolved. Trimming stripped 2 bases from V and 4 bases from J, with 14 bases between. This CDR3 is built from 15 residues. Per germline, CDR1 SNHLY and CDR2 FYNNEI. The CDR3 region is CASSESASMIYGYTF. DNA of the CDR3: TGTGCCAGCAGTGAATCGGCCAGTATGATCTATGGCTACACCTTC.

This sequence joins TRBV5-1 and TRBJ2-3; a weak D match, TRBD2 (6 bases). Germline V CDR1 and CDR2: SGHRS, YFSETQ. V was shortened by 4 bases and J by 6 bases, with 21 bases between the two germline ends. The CDR3 runs to 16 residues. CDR3 region: CASSELPGDLRDTQYF. The CDR3 coding sequence is TGCGCCAGCAGCGAACTTCCGGGGGACTTGCGGGATACGCAGTATTTT.